This is a list of T cell receptor beta chains from one sample in a study of T cells in Graves' hyperthyroidism and ophthalmopathy. TCRdb itself ran the multiplex PCR reads through MiXCR, one entry per CDR3 protein. The repertoire holds approximately 380,000 distinct CDR3 sequences, with over 12% as singletons. What was sequenced was blood. The receptors originated from a man over 45 with Graves' ophthalmopathy. CDR3s include the opening cysteine and the closing phenylalanine or tryptophan. The D gene is left open where the match is weak. For some rows the clone size is stated as once, few or many, or as a class when expanded; others skip it.

.	many	TRBJ1-4	TRBV6-6	TGTGCCAGCAGTTACTCAGCTCAGGCGCTCTCCGCCGCAACTAATGAAAAACTGTTTTTT	CASSYSAQALSAATNEKLFF
.	many	TRBJ1-2	TRBV7-6	TGTGCCAGCAGCTTAGCGGGGGGGCAGGGTGGCTACACCTTC	CASSLAGGQGGYTF
TRBD2	many	TRBJ2-3	TRBV2	TGTGCCAGCAGCCTCCTTCGACTAGCGAGCACAGATACGCAGTATTTT	CASSLLRLASTDTQYF
.	many	TRBJ2-6	TRBV6-1	TGTGCCAGCAGTTATTTCTCAGGCTCTGGGGCCAACGTCCTGACTTTC	CASSYFSGSGANVLTF
.	many	TRBJ1-5	TRBV3-1	TGTGCCAGCAGCCAAGGACAGTTAGGAGGTCAGCCCCAGCATTTT	CASSQGQLGGQPQHF
.	many	TRBJ1-1	TRBV5-1	TGCGCCAGCAGCGAGCAACCCCAGGGTCTGGGGAACACTGAAGCTTTCTTT	CASSEQPQGLGNTEAFF
.	many	TRBJ1-5	TRBV5-1	TGCGCCAGCAGCTTGACAGGGAAGGAACCCCAGCATTTT	CASSLTGKEPQHF
.	many	TRBJ2-7	TRBV3-1	TGTGCCAGCAGCCATTATGGAAGCGAGCAGTACTTC	CASSHYGSEQYF
.	few	TRBJ2-5	TRBV7-6	TGTGCCAGCAGCTGGAGGGCCGCAGGGGGACAGCAAGAGACCCAGTACTTC	CASSWRAAGGQQETQYF
.	.	TRBJ2-2	TRBV18	TGTGCCAGCTCACCAACTCTTGCGAACACCGGGGAGCTGTTTTTT	CASSPTLANTGELFF
TRBD2	many	TRBJ2-3	TRBV27	TGTGCCAGCAGGGTAGCGGGAGAGGGCACAGATACGCAGTATTTT	CASRVAGEGTDTQYF
TRBD2	.	TRBJ2-1	TRBV14	TGTGCCAGCAGCCAAGTCGCGGGACTAGCGGGGCCCAATGAGCAGTTCTTC	CASSQVAGLAGPNEQFF
TRBD1	many	TRBJ1-5	TRBV28	TGTGCCAGCAGTAACCAGGGACAGGGCGGCCAGCCCCAGCATTTT	CASSNQGQGGQPQHF
.	.	TRBJ2-7	TRBV10-3	TGTGCCATCTCCAGGGACGCCTACGAGCAGTACTTC	CAISRDAYEQYF
.	many	TRBJ2-5	TRBV20-1	TGCAGTGCTATCGTGGCCGGCGGGGTCGGAGATCAAGAGACCCAGTACTTC	CSAIVAGGVGDQETQYF
TRBD2	few	TRBJ2-1	TRBV12-5	TGTGCTAGTGGTTTGGAGAAACTAGCGGGAGTGTCCTACAATGAGCAGTTCTTC	CASGLEKLAGVSYNEQFF
.	many	TRBJ2-5	TRBV2	TGTGCCAGCAGCCTCCCCGAGACCCAGTACTTC	CASSLPETQYF
TRBD1	few	TRBJ1-6	TRBV20-1	TGCAGTGCCCGGGACAGGGAGATAGTGGGTTCACCCCTCCACTTT	CSARDREIVGSPLHF
.	.	TRBJ1-1	TRBV20-1	TGCAGTGCTGAGAAAAATACTGGGACCCCGACAGAAGAAGCTTTCTTT	CSAEKNTGTPTEEAFF
.	many	TRBJ2-1	TRBV6-1	TGTGCCAGCAGTTATAAGGCGGGGTTGAGCTCCTACAATGAGCAGTTCTTC	CASSYKAGLSSYNEQFF
TRBD2	few	TRBJ2-3	TRBV20-1	TGCAGTGCTAGAGACGGGAGGATGTCAGATACGCAGTATTTT	CSARDGRMSDTQYF
.	many	TRBJ2-1	TRBV29-1	TGCAGCGTTTGGGACAATGAGCAGTTCTTC	CSVWDNEQFF
.	many	TRBJ1-4	TRBV30	TGTGCCTGGCGCCAAGGTCGGGAAAAACTGTTTTTT	CAWRQGREKLFF
TRBD2	.	TRBJ2-3	TRBV7-2	TGTGCCAGCAGCTCCTATACTAGCGGGGGCACAGATACGCAGTATTTT	CASSSYTSGGTDTQYF
.	few	TRBJ2-2	TRBV5-5	TGTGCCAGCAGCTTGGTTATTTCCGGGGAGCTGTTTTTT	CASSLVISGELFF
TRBD2	many	TRBJ2-1	TRBV11-2	TGTGCCAGCAGCTTTCTAACTAGCGGCAGGAATGAGCAGTTCTTC	CASSFLTSGRNEQFF
.	many	TRBJ2-7	TRBV29-1	TGCAGCGTTGAAGATAAAAAGGGGGGACGGGACTCCTACGAGCAGTACTTC	CSVEDKKGGRDSYEQYF
.	many	TRBJ1-1	TRBV7-2	TGTGCCAGCAGCTGGAGCCATCAGTACACTGAAGCTTTCTTT	CASSWSHQYTEAFF
.	.	TRBJ1-6	TRBV27	TGTGCCAGCAGTTTACGGGACACAAATTCACCCCTCCACTTT	CASSLRDTNSPLHF
.	many	TRBJ1-1	TRBV5-1	TGCGCCAGCAGCTATGCAGCCAGGTCGAACACTGAAGCTTTCTTT	CASSYAARSNTEAFF
.	many	TRBJ2-4	TRBV2	TGTGCCAGCAGTGAAGAGGACGGGGGAATTCAGTACTTC	CASSEEDGGIQYF
TRBD2	few	TRBJ2-1	TRBV19	TGTGCCAGTAGTATAGCTAGCGGGAGGGTTGGTGAGCAGTTCTTC	CASSIASGRVGEQFF
TRBD1	many	TRBJ2-7	TRBV2	TGTGCCAGCAGTGACCGGGACAGGGCGGCCTACGAGCAGTACTTC	CASSDRDRAAYEQYF
.	.	TRBJ2-2	TRBV6-1	TGTGCCAGCAGCCGAACGACTGGGGGCACCGGGGAGCTGTTTTTT	CASSRTTGGTGELFF
TRBD2	many	TRBJ2-7	TRBV19	TGTGCCAGTAGCGACTGGGGGGGTTGGGACGAGCAGTACTTC	CASSDWGGWDEQYF
.	.	TRBJ2-7	TRBV6-6	TGTGCCAGCAGTTACTGTGGGGAAGGGTGTCTGGGGGTAAGGGCTTGGGACGAGCAGTACTTC	CASSYCGEGCLGVRAWDEQYF
.	.	TRBJ2-7	TRBV29-1	TGCAGCGTTGAACAAACCTACGAGCAGTACTTC	CSVEQTYEQYF
TRBD1	many	TRBJ1-2	TRBV29-1	TGCAGCGTTGATACTTTGGACAGGGCTTCCGGCTATGGCTACACCTTC	CSVDTLDRASGYGYTF
.	many	TRBJ2-7	TRBV5-5	TGTGCCAGCAGCTTGAATACAGGGTCAGACGAGCAGTACTTC	CASSLNTGSDEQYF
.	many	TRBJ2-3	TRBV6-1	TGTGCCAGCAGTGAAAGGGCAGGTCGAGGCACAGATACGCAGTATTTT	CASSERAGRGTDTQYF
.	many	TRBJ2-1	TRBV30	TGTGCCTGGAGCGACCGTAAGCCGGGACTCCCCTACAATGAGCAGTTCTTC	CAWSDRKPGLPYNEQFF
.	many	TRBJ2-5	TRBV6-6	TGTGCCAGCAGTTACTCGATGCCGGGACGAGAGACCCAGTACTTC	CASSYSMPGRETQYF
TRBD2	many	TRBJ2-3	TRBV6-1	TGTGCCAGCAGTTATCAACAGGGCAGGGGTAGCGGGAGGACCAATACGCAGTATTTT	CASSYQQGRGSGRTNTQYF
.	.	TRBJ2-2	TRBV29-1	TGCAGCGTTGAAGATATAGCTTGGGCCGGGGAGCTGTTTTTT	CSVEDIAWAGELFF
.	.	TRBJ2-3	TRBV12-3/TRBV12-4	TGTGCCAGCACCTCTAAAGATACGCAGTATTTT	CASTSKDTQYF
.	.	TRBJ2-3	TRBV6-2/TRBV6-3	TGTGCCAGCAGTTCCGTTTCTAGCCCAGATACGCAGTATTTT	CASSSVSSPDTQYF
TRBD1	many	TRBJ1-1	TRBV20-1	TGCAGTGCTAGAGGGACAGGATTTATGAACACTGAAGCTTTCTTT	CSARGTGFMNTEAFF
.	few	TRBJ1-1	TRBV2	TGTGCCAGCAGCCAGGGGACGGTCACTGAAGCTTTCTTT	CASSQGTVTEAFF
.	many	TRBJ2-5	TRBV3-1	TGTGCCAGCAGCCAAGCGGATCAAGAGACCCAGTACTTC	CASSQADQETQYF
.	.	TRBJ1-2	TRBV30	TGTGCCTACGGGCATGGGGGTTTGGGCTACACCTTC	CAYGHGGLGYTF
TRBD1	.	TRBJ2-1	TRBV29-1	TGCAGCGTTGCCCGGGACAGGGAGCAGTTCTTC	CSVARDREQFF
TRBD2	many	TRBJ2-7	TRBV3-1	TGTGCCAGCAGCCAAGATGGCAGCGGGAGGGCCTGGGGCTCCTACGAGCAGTACTTC	CASSQDGSGRAWGSYEQYF
.	few	TRBJ2-7	TRBV19	TGTGCCAGCCGGGATTTCAGCTCCTACGAGCAGTACTTC	CASRDFSSYEQYF
.	.	TRBJ1-6	TRBV7-8	TGTGCCAGCACCGGACCGGGACCGAGCTGGTCACCCCTCCACTTT	CASTGPGPSWSPLHF
.	many	TRBJ2-7	TRBV18	TGTGCCAGCTCACCACCGGGACCCGGGGCCTACGAGCAGTACTTC	CASSPPGPGAYEQYF
.	many	TRBJ2-1	TRBV28	TGTGCCAGCAGTCCGACAGGCCGGGGAGCAAATGAGCAGTTCTTC	CASSPTGRGANEQFF